These 5 T cell receptor beta chains came from one sample sequenced in a study of blood T cell repertoires in COVID-19. Assay used: immunoSEQ multiplex PCR; TCRdb lists only in-frame clones, some missing. The sample holds about 110,000 clones, approximately 70% seen once. Sequencing was performed on peripheral blood. These receptors were taken from a woman in her thirties or forties with acute or convalescent COVID-19.

Only one count was recorded for this clone. CDR3 sequence (DNA): TGTGCCAGCAGTTACGAGGGGGACACTGAAGCTTTCTTT. Its translation: CASSYEGDTEAFF. V and J are TRBV6-5 and TRBJ1-1, with D tentatively TRBD1 (6 bases). Germline CDR1 is MNHEY and CDR2 is SVGAGI. This CDR3 is built from 13 residues. V was trimmed by 2 bases and J by 3 bases, leaving 7 bases between them.

This chain connects TRBV15 to TRBJ2-7; a possible D gene is TRBD1 (5 bases). The CDR3 length is 14 residues. V was cut by 1 base and J by 3 bases, with 10 bases left in between. CDR1 LNHNV and CDR2 YYDKDF come from the germline V gene (reference sequence). In DNA form, the CDR3 reads TGTGCCACCAGCAGAGGATCAACAGGCTACGAGCAGTACTTC. Translating gives CATSRGSTGYEQYF.

The chain combines TRBV7-2 with TRBJ2-1, with 7 bases matching TRBD1. Trimming at V came to 2 bases and at J to 1 base, leaving 2 bases not matched to a gene. The CDR3 covers 15 residues. In germline, CDR1 is SGHTA, CDR2 FQGNSA. CDR3 DNA sequence: TGTGCCAGCAGCTTAACGACAGGGTCCTACAATGAGCAGTTCTTC. This codes for CASSLTTGSYNEQFF. The entire variable domain, with the rest obtained from reference TRBV7-2 and TRBJ2-1, is as follows: GAGVSQSPSNKVTEKGKDVELRCDPISGHTALYWYRQSLGQGLEFLIYFQGNSAPDKSGLPSDRFSAERTGGSVSTLTIQRTQQEDSAVYLCASSLTTGSYNEQFFGPGTRLTVL.

With respect to this clone: This CDR3 is also generated by other DNA sequences in the sample. The chain employs TRBV12-5 and TRBJ2-5; D is possibly TRBD2 (6 bases). The CDR3 extends over 14 amino acids. CDR1 and CDR2 from the germline V gene are LGHNT and FRNRAP. Trimming left V 6 bases short and J 2 bases short, with 13 bases between. The CDR3 region is CASGPPGTQETQYF. The CDR3, as DNA: TGTGCTAGTGGCCCCCCCGGGACTCAAGAGACCCAGTACTTC.

The chain couples TRBV6-2 or TRBV6-3 to TRBJ1-6; no firm D call. This CDR3 is built from 13 residues. Trimming cost V 6 bases and J 8 bases, with 11 bases left between them. Germline loops: CDR1 MNHEY, CDR2 SVGEGT. The CDR3 protein is CASSLGSDSPLHF. Here the CDR3 DNA reads TGTGCCAGCAGCCTGGGGAGTGATTCACCCCTCCACTTT.